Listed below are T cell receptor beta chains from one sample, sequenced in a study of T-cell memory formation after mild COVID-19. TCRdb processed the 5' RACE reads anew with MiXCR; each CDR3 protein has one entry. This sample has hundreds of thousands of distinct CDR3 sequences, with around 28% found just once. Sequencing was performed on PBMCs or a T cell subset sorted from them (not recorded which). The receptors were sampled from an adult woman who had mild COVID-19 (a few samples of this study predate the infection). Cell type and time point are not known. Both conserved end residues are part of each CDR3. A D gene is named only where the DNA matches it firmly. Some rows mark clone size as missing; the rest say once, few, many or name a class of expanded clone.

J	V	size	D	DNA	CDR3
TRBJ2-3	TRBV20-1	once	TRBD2	TGCAGTGCTACGGGACTAGCGGGAGGGTATCCCACAGTGGATACGCAGTATTTT	CSATGLAGGYPTVDTQYF
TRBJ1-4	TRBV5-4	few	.	TGTGCCAGCAGCTTGAAGGGCTTGGATGAAAAACTGTTTTTT	CASSLKGLDEKLFF
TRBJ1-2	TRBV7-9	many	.	TGTGCCAGCACCTTCTCTCAGGGTCAAGGCTACACCTTC	CASTFSQGQGYTF
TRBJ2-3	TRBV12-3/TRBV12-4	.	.	TGTGCCAGCAGTTTACCAGGATTGACGTTTCTCACGCAGTATTTT	CASSLPGLTFLTQYF
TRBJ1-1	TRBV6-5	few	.	TGTGCCAGCAGTTACTCGATTCGACAAGTTGAAGCTTTCTTT	CASSYSIRQVEAFF
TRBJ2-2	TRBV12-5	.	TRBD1	TGTGCTAGTGGTTTAGGGACAGTCAACACCGGGGAGCTGTTTTTT	CASGLGTVNTGELFF
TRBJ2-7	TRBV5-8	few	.	TGTGCCAGCAGCTGGAGCTCCTACGAGCAGTACTTC	CASSWSSYEQYF
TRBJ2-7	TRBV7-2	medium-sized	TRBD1	TGTGCCAGCAGGTCTACCGGGACAGACGCCTACGAGCAGTACTTC	CASRSTGTDAYEQYF
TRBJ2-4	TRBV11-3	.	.	TGTGCCAGCAGCTTCGGACCCGCCAAAAACATTCAGTACTTC	CASSFGPAKNIQYF
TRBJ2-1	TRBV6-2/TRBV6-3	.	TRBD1	TGTGCCAGCAGACGAGGACAGGCCTCCTACAATGAGCAGTTCTTC	CASRRGQASYNEQFF
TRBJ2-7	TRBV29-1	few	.	TGCAGCGTTTTGCCCCGAGGGGGAGCGAGTGAGCAGTACTTC	CSVLPRGGASEQYF
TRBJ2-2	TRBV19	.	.	TGTGCCAGTAGTATACCCAGGGCCGGGGAGCTGTTTTTT	CASSIPRAGELFF
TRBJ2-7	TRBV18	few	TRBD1	TGTGCCAGCTCACCTTCAGGGGGTGTAGGCTACGAGCAGTACTTC	CASSPSGGVGYEQYF
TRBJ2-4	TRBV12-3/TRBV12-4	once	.	TGTGCCAGCAGTTTAGCCGGCTCAGGAAACATTCAGTACTTC	CASSLAGSGNIQYF
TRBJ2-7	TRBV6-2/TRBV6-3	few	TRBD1	TGTGCCAGCAGCTACTGGACAGGGTCGTCCTACGAGCAGTACTTC	CASSYWTGSSYEQYF
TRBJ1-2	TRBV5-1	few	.	TGCGCCAGCAGCGTATCCCAGGGCTTTGGCTACACCTTC	CASSVSQGFGYTF
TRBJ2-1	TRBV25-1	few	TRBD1	TGTGCCAGCAGTACCGGGACAGGGGACCACAATGAGCAGTTCTTC	CASSTGTGDHNEQFF
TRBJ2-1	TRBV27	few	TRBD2	TGTGCCAGCAGTCCCACTAGCGGGGAATACAATGAGCAGTTCTTC	CASSPTSGEYNEQFF
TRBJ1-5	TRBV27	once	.	TGTGCCAGCAGAAGGGAGAGGAATAGCAATCAGCCCCAGCATTTT	CASRRERNSNQPQHF
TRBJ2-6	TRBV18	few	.	TGTGCCAGCTCACCCTATGTCCCCTCTGGGGCCAACGTCCTGACTTTC	CASSPYVPSGANVLTF
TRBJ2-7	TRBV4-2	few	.	TGTGCCAGCAGCCAAGATCGGACAGCCCCGGGGGACGAGCAGTACTTC	CASSQDRTAPGDEQYF
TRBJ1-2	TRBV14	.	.	TGTGCCAGCAGCCAAGATCGGTATGGCTACACCTTC	CASSQDRYGYTF
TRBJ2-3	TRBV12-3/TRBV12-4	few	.	TGTGCCAGCAGTTTAGGACAGTCAGATACGCAGTATTTT	CASSLGQSDTQYF
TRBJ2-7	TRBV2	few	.	TGTGCCAGCAGTGCGGGGAAAGGCTCCTACGAGCAGTACTTC	CASSAGKGSYEQYF
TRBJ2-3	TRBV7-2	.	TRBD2	TGTGCCAGCAGCTTTACTAGCGGGGGAGCAGATACGCAGTATTTT	CASSFTSGGADTQYF
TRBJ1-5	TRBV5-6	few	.	TGTGCCAGCAGCTCGAAGGCGCTCCAGCCCCAGCATTTT	CASSSKALQPQHF
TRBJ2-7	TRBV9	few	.	TGTGCCAGCGGAACCGGGGGCTACGAGCAGTACTTC	CASGTGGYEQYF
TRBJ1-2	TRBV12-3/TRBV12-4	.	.	TGTGCCAGCAGCCTTGGGACCCCAGGCTATGGCTACACCTTC	CASSLGTPGYGYTF
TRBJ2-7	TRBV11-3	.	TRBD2	TGTGCCAGCAGCCCCTCTGGAACTAGCGGGAGGGGTCGGTACGAGCAGTACTTC	CASSPSGTSGRGRYEQYF
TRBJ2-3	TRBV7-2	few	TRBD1	TGTGCCAGCAGCCTCGCAGGGGGCCGAGATACGCAGTATTTT	CASSLAGGRDTQYF
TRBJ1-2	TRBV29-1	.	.	TGCAGCGTTGAAGATCATTATAGAGGTGGGAATGGCTACACCTTC	CSVEDHYRGGNGYTF
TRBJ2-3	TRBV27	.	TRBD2	TGTGCCAGCAGTTCACTAGCGGGAGTGACAGATACGCAGTATTTT	CASSSLAGVTDTQYF
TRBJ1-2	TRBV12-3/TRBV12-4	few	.	TGTGCCAGCAGTTTAGCTCCGGCCCGGTCAGGTGATGGCTACACCTTC	CASSLAPARSGDGYTF
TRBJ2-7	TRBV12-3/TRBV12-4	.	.	TGTGCCAGCAGTTTGGAGGTCCCCGGCTACGAGCAGTACTTC	CASSLEVPGYEQYF
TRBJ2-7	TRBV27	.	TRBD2	TGTGCCAGCAGTCCCAGGACTAGCGGGGTGGAGTACTTC	CASSPRTSGVEYF
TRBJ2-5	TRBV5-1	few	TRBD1	TGCGCCAGCAGCTTAACAGGGGGCCAAGAGACCCAGTACTTC	CASSLTGGQETQYF
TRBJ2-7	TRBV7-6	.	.	TGTGCCAGCAGCTTAGTGGTGACAGACGAGCAGTACTTC	CASSLVVTDEQYF
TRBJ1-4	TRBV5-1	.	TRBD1	TGCGCCAGCAGCCGGGGGACAGGGGATGATGAAAAACCGTTTTTT	CASSRGTGDDEKPFF
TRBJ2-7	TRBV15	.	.	TGTGCCACCAGCAGAGATCGGTGGAGAGGGGGGCCCCACGAGCAGTACTTC	CATSRDRWRGGPHEQYF
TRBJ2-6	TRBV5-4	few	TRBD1	TGTGCCAGCAGCCTCCCGGGACAGGGGTTCGGGGCCAACGTCCTGACTTTC	CASSLPGQGFGANVLTF
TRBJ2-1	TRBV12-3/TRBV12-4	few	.	TGTGCCAGCACCTTAGGGCCAGGCAATGAGCAGTTCTTC	CASTLGPGNEQFF
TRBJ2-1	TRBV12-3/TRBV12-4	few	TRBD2	TGTGCCAGCAGTGCCTCTAGCGGGGGTTACAATGAGCAGTTCTTC	CASSASSGGYNEQFF
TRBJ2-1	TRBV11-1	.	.	TGTGCCAGCAGCCGAGGGGGGTTAGCAGGCGAGCAGTTCTTC	CASSRGGLAGEQFF
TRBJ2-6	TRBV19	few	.	TGTGCCAGTACCCTGAGAGGGAAAGTGACCTCTGGGGCCAACGTCCTGACTTTC	CASTLRGKVTSGANVLTF
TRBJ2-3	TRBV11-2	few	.	TGTGCCAGCAGTAAGGTGCAGGGGAGGAGGACAGATACGCAGTATTTT	CASSKVQGRRTDTQYF
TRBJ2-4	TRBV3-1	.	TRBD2	TGTGCCAGCAGCCCGGGGGGGCGATTCGCCAAAAACATTCAGTACTTC	CASSPGGRFAKNIQYF
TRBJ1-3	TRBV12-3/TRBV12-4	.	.	TGTGCCAGCAGGGATTATGACAGAGACGCTGGAAACACCATATATTTT	CASRDYDRDAGNTIYF
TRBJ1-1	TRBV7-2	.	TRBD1	TGTGCCAGCAGCTTAATGAGGGGACAGGGGAACACTGAAGCTTTCTTT	CASSLMRGQGNTEAFF
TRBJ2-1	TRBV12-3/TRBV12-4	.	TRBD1	TGTGCCAGCAGCCCCGGACAGGGGGGTTACAATGAGCAGTTCTTC	CASSPGQGGYNEQFF
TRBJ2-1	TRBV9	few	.	TGTGCCAGCAGCGTCGGCACCGTCGAAAATGAGCAGTTCTTC	CASSVGTVENEQFF
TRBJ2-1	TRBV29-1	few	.	TGCATTGGGACGCGCTCCTACAATGAGCAGTTCTTC	CIGTRSYNEQFF
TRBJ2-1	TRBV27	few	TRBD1	TGTGCCAGCTCCGAACTGGGACAGATCTCCTACAATGAGCAGTTCTTC	CASSELGQISYNEQFF
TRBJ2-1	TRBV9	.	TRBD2	TGTGCCAGCAGCACCGGGACTAGCAGGATGGACGATGAGCAGTTCTTC	CASSTGTSRMDDEQFF
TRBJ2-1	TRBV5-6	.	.	TGTGCCAGCAGCTTGCGACTTTACAATGAGCAGTTCTTC	CASSLRLYNEQFF
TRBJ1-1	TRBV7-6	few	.	TGTGCCAGCAGCCAGGCCTTGGGCACTGAAGCTTTCTTT	CASSQALGTEAFF
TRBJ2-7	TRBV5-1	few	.	TGCGCCAGCAGCCCGGTCTTGGGACTGAACTACGAGCAGTACTTC	CASSPVLGLNYEQYF
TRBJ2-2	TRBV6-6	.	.	TGTGCCAGCAGTTACTCTTTGGGGGCTGGCGGGGAGCTGTTTTTT	CASSYSLGAGGELFF
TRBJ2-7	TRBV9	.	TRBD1	TGTGCCAGCAGTAGCTCCGGGACAGGGGGCCTCGAGCAGTACTTC	CASSSSGTGGLEQYF
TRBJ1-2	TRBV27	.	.	TGTGCCAGCAGTATCGAGCCTTATGGAGGCTACACCTTC	CASSIEPYGGYTF